One TCR beta chain is described in this entry. This entry is derived from a study of blood T cell repertoires in COVID-19. Study-level information: From T cells, B-cell-depleted T cells, or PBMCs came the material, which was cDNA or gDNA.

The assay was immunoSEQ multiplex PCR, and TCRdb's table has in-frame clones only and misses some. Of fewer than 350,000 clones listed, about 86% are singletons. Participants were aged about 18 to 100 years from some 24 US areas. Researchers sorted participants into cohorts using their self-reported clinical history. The source material was PBMCs or T cells enriched from blood (not recorded which). The receptor was derived from a woman aged 40-49 years with acute COVID-19.

CDR3 bases: TGTGCCAGCAGTTCCCTCTACAATGAGCAGTTCTTC. This encodes CASSSLYNEQFF. This chain connects TRBV27 to TRBJ2-1; D remains ambiguous. V was cut by 4 bases and J by 3 bases, with 4 bases left in between. The germline CDR1 and CDR2 sequences are MNHEY and SMNVEV (reference sequence). The CDR3 sequence is 12 residues long.